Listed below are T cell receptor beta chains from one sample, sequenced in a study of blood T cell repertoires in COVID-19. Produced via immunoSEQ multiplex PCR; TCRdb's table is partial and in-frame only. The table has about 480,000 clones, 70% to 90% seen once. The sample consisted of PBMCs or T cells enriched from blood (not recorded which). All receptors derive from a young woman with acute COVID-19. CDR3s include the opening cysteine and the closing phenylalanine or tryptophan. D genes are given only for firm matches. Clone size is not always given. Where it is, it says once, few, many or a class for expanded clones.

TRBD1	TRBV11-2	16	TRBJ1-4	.	TGTGCCAGCAGCCCCGGGGACAGGGTAATCCGGGAAAAACTGTTTTTT	CASSPGDRVIREKLFF
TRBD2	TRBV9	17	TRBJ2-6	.	TGTGCCAGCAGCGTAACCGACGGGGGGTCTGGGGCCAACGTCCTGACTTTC	CASSVTDGGSGANVLTF
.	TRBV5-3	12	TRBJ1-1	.	TGTGCCAGAAGCCGAGGATACACTGAAGCTTTCTTT	CARSRGYTEAFF
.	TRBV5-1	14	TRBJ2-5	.	TGCGCCAGCAGCCCACCTACAGGGATTGGTACCCAGTACTTC	CASSPPTGIGTQYF
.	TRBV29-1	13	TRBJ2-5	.	TGCAGCGCCGACCAGGGGCAACGAGAGACCCAGTACTTC	CSADQGQRETQYF
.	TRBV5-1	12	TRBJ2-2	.	TGCGCCAGCAGATGGGGGCACGGGGAGCTGTTTTTT	CASRWGHGELFF
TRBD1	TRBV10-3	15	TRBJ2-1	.	TGTGCCATCAGTGTATCGGGACAGGGGGCACGAGAGCAGTTCTTC	CAISVSGQGAREQFF
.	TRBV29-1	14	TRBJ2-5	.	TGCAGCGTTGAACCACGGAGTAAGGAAGAGACCCAGTACTTC	CSVEPRSKEETQYF
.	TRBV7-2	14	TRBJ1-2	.	TGTGCCAGCAGCTTAGCGGAGGGAAGCTATGGCTACACCTTC	CASSLAEGSYGYTF
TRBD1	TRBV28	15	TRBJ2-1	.	TGTGCCAGCAGTTTACCGGACAGGATACACAATGAGCAGTTCTTC	CASSLPDRIHNEQFF
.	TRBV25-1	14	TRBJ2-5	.	TGTGCCAGCAGTGAAGGACAAGAACGTGATAACCAGTACTTC	CASSEGQERDNQYF
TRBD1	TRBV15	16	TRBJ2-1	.	TGTGCCACCAGCAGAGGAGGCACAGGGGTCCACAATGAGCAGTTCTTC	CATSRGGTGVHNEQFF
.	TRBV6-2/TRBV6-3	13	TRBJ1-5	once	TGTGCCAGCAGTTGGAGGGGCGGGCAGCCCCAGCATTTT	CASSWRGGQPQHF
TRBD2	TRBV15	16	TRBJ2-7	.	TGTGCCACCAGCTGGGAAGCGCGGGGGGGGATCTACGAGCAGTACTTC	CATSWEARGGIYEQYF
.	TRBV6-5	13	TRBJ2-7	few	TGTGCCAGCAGTTACAGGGGAGGTTACGAGCAGTACTTC	CASSYRGGYEQYF
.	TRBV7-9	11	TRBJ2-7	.	TGTGCCAGCAGCTCTTTCTACGAGCAGTACTTC	CASSSFYEQYF
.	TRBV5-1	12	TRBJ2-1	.	TGCGCCAGCAGCACAGGACTAAATGAGCAGTTCTTC	CASSTGLNEQFF
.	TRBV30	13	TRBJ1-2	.	TGTGCCCGATACGTTGGGCCGATCTATGGCTACACCTTC	CARYVGPIYGYTF
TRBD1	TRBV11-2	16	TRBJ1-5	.	TGTGCCAGCAGCTGGGGACAGGGATACTCTAATCAGCCCCAGCATTTT	CASSWGQGYSNQPQHF
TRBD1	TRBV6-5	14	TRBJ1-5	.	TGTGCCATAAAACCGGGACAGGGCGGTCAGCCCCAGCATTTT	CAIKPGQGGQPQHF
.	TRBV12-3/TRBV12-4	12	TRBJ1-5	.	TGTGCCAGCAGTCCAGGGAATCAGCCCCAGCATTTT	CASSPGNQPQHF
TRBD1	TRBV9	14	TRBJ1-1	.	TGTGCCAGCAGCCCGGGACAGCAGAACACTGAAGCTTTCTTT	CASSPGQQNTEAFF
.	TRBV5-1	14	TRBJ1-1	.	TGCGCCAGCAGCTTGGACAGGGATATGACTGAAGCTTTCTTT	CASSLDRDMTEAFF
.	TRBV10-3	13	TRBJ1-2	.	TGTGCCATCAGCACACAGGGTGCACATGGCTACACCTTC	CAISTQGAHGYTF
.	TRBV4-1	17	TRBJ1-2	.	TGCGCCAGCAGCCACGGATCAAGGGGGGGAGAGGACTATGGCTACACCTTC	CASSHGSRGGEDYGYTF
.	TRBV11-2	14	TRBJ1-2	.	TGTGCCAGCAGCCCTATCAGGGGCTTCTATGGCTACACCTTC	CASSPIRGFYGYTF
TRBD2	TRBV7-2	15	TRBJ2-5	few	TGTGCCAGCAGCTTAGAGGCGGGAGTTGTTGAGACCCAGTACTTC	CASSLEAGVVETQYF
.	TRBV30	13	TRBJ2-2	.	TGTGCCTGGAGTGTAGAGCAAGCCGGGGAGCTGTTTTTT	CAWSVEQAGELFF
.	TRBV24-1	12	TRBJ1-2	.	TGTGCCACCAGTGCCGGAGGTGGAGGCTACACCTTC	CATSAGGGGYTF
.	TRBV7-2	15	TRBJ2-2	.	TGTGCCAGCAGCTTAGCGGGGCAGAACACCGGGGAGCTGTTTTTT	CASSLAGQNTGELFF
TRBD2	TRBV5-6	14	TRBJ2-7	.	TGTGCCAGCAGCTGGGGGACTAGCAACCACGAGCAGTACTTC	CASSWGTSNHEQYF
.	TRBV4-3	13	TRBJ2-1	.	TGCGCCAGCAGCCAAGTTACGGGGAATGAGCAGTTCTTC	CASSQVTGNEQFF
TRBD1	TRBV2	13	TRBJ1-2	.	TGTGCCAGCAGTGAGGGGACAGTTTATGGCTACACCTTC	CASSEGTVYGYTF
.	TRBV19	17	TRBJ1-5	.	TGTGCCAGTAGTTCCTTAGGGAGGGAGGAGAGCAATCAGCCCCAGCATTTT	CASSSLGREESNQPQHF
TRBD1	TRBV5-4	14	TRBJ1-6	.	TGTGCCAGCAGCGTTGCAGGGGGCGGTTCACCCCTCCACTTT	CASSVAGGGSPLHF
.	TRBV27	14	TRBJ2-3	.	TGTGCCAGCAGTAGGCGGGATGGCACAGATACGCAGTATTTT	CASSRRDGTDTQYF
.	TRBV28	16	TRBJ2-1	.	TGTGCCAGCCCCCCCCTCATCAGGGGGGACGGGGATGAGCAGTTCTTC	CASPPLIRGDGDEQFF
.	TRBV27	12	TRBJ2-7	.	TGTGCCAGCAGTAACATCCCCCACGAGCAGTACTTC	CASSNIPHEQYF
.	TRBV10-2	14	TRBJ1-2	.	TGCGCCAGCAGTGGAACCACAGGGAACTATGGCTACACCTTC	CASSGTTGNYGYTF
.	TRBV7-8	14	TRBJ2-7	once	TGTGCCAGCAGCTTAGCCGACAGGTTCTACGAGCAGTACTTC	CASSLADRFYEQYF
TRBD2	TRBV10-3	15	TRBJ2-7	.	TGTGCCACAGGCCCCGTGGGCGGGGGATCCTACGAGCAGTACTTC	CATGPVGGGSYEQYF
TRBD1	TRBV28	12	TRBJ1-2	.	TGTGCCAGCAGCGACAGGGGGCTCGGCTACACCTTC	CASSDRGLGYTF
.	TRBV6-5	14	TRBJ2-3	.	TGTGCCAGCAGTTACGAGTTGGGCACAGATACGCAGTATTTT	CASSYELGTDTQYF
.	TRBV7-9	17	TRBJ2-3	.	TGTGCCAGCAGGCGTTTCCGGGGGGCCGCTAGCACAGATACGCAGTATTTT	CASRRFRGAASTDTQYF
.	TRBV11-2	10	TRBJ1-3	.	TGTGCCAGCAGCTTAGCGGCCATATATTTT	CASSLAAIYF
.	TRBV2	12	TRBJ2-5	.	TGTGCCAGCGGCATGGGCGGGGAGACCCAGTACTTC	CASGMGGETQYF